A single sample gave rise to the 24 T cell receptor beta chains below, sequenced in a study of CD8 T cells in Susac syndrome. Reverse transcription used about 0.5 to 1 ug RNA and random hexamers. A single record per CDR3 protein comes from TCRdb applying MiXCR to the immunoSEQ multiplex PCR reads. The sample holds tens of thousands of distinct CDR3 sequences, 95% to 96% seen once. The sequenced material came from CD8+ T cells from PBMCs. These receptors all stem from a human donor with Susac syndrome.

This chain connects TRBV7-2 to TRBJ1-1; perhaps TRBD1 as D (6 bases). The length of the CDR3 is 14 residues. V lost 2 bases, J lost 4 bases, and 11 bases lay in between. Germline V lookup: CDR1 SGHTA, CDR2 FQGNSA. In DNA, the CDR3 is TGTGCCAGCAGCTTACCCGGACAGTTCACTGAAGCTTTCTTT. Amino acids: CASSLPGQFTEAFF.

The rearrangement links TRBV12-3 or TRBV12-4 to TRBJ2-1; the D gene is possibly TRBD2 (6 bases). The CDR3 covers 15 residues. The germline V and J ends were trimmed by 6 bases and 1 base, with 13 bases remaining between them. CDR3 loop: CASSPMGGSYNEQFF. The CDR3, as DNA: TGTGCCAGCAGCCCGATGGGGGGTTCCTACAATGAGCAGTTCTTC.

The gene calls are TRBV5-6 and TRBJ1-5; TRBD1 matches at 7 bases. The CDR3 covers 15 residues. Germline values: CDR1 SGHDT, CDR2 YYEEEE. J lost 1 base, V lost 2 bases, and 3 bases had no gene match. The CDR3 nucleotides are TGTGCCAGCAGCTTCGCAGGGGGGAGCAATCAGCCCCAGCATTTT. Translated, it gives CASSFAGGSNQPQHF.

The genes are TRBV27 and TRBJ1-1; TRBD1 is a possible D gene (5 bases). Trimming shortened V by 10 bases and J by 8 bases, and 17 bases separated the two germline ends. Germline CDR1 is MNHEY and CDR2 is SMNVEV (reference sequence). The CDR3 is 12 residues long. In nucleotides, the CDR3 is TGTGCCACCCAAATTGGGGGAGGAGAAGCTTTCTTT. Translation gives CATQIGGGEAFF.

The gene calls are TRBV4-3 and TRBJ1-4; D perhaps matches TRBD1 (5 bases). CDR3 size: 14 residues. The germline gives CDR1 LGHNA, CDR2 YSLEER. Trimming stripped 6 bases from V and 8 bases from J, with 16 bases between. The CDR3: CASSGDVGREKLFF. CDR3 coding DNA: TGCGCCAGCAGTGGGGACGTGGGAAGGGAAAAACTGTTTTTT.

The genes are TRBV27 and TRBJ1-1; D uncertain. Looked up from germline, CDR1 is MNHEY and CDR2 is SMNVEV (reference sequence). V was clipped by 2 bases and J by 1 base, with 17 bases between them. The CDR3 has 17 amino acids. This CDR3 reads CASSLIARGLRNTEAFF. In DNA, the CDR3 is TGTGCCAGCAGTTTAATAGCGAGAGGGCTTCGGAACACTGAAGCTTTCTTT.

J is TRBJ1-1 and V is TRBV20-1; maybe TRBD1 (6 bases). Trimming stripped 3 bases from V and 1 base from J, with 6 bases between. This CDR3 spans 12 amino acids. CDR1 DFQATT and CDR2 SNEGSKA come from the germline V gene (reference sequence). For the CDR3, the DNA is TGCAGTGCTAGGGACAGGAACACTGAAGCTTTCTTT. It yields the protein CSARDRNTEAFF.

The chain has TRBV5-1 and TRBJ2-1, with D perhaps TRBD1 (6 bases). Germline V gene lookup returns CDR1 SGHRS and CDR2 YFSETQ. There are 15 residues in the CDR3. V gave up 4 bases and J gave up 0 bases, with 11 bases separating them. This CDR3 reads CASSPVGGSYNEQFF. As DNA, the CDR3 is TGCGCCAGCAGCCCCGTAGGGGGCTCCTACAATGAGCAGTTCTTC.

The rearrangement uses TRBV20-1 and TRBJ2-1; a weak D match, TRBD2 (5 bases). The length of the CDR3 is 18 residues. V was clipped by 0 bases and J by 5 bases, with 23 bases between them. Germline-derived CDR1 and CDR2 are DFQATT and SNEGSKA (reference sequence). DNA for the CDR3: TGCAGTGCTAGAGATCTTGGCCCAGCTGGACTCTTTAACAATGAGCAGTTCTTC. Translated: CSARDLGPAGLFNNEQFF.

CDR3 in DNA: TGCAGTGCTAGAGATGGGGGGGGCACTGAAGCTTTCTTT. Encoded protein: CSARDGGGTEAFF. The chain combines TRBV20-1 with TRBJ1-1, with a tentative D call TRBD1 (5 bases). The germline V and J ends were trimmed by 0 bases and 4 bases, with 9 bases remaining between them. Looked up from germline, CDR1 is DFQATT and CDR2 is SNEGSKA (reference sequence). There are 13 residues in the CDR3.

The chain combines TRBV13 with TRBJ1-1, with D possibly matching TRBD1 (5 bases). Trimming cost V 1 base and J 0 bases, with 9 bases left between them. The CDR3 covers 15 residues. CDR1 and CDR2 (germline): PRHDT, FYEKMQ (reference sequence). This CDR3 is CASSLVMGVNTEAFF. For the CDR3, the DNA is TGTGCCAGCAGCTTAGTTATGGGGGTGAACACTGAAGCTTTCTTT.

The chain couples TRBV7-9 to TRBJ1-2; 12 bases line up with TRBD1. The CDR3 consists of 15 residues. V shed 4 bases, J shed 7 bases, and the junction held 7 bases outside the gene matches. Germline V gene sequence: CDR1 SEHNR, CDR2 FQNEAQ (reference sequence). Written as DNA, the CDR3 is TGTGCCAGCAGCTCCGGGACAGGGGGCTGGGGTGGCTACACCTTC. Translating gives CASSSGTGGWGGYTF.

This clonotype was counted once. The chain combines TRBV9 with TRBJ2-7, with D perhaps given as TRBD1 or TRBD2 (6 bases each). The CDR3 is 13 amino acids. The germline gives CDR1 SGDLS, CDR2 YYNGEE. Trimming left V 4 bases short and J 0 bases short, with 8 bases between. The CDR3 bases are TGTGCCAGCAGCCGGGGGCCCTCCTACGAGCAGTACTTC. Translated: CASSRGPSYEQYF. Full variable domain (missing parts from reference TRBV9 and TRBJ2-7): DSGVTQTPKHLITATGQRVTLRCSPRSGDLSVYWYQQSLDQGLQFLIQYYNGEERAKGNILERFSAQQFPDLHSELNLSSLELGDSALYFCASSRGPSYEQYFGPGTRLTVT.

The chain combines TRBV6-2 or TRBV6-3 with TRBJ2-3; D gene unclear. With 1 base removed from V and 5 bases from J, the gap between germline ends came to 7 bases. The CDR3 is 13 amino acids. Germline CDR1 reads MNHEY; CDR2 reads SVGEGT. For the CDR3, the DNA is TGTGCCAGCAGTTACTTACGCCAAGATACGCAGTATTTT. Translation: CASSYLRQDTQYF.

The CDR3 loop reads CAWSVSSSGANVLTF. CDR3 sequence (DNA): TGTGCCTGGAGTGTATCGTCGTCTGGGGCCAACGTCCTGACTTTC. The chain has TRBV30 and TRBJ2-6; D is uncertain. Germline CDR1 is GTSNPN and CDR2 is SVGIG (reference sequence). This CDR3 spans 15 amino acids. The V gene lost 0 bases and the J gene lost 1 base, with 7 bases spanning the gap.

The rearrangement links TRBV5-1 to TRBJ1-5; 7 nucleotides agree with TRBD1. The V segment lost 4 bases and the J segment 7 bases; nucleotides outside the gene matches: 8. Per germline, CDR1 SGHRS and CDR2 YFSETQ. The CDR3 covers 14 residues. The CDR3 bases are TGCGCCAGCAGCGCGACAGGGAATGAGCAGCCCCAGCATTTT. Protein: CASSATGNEQPQHF.

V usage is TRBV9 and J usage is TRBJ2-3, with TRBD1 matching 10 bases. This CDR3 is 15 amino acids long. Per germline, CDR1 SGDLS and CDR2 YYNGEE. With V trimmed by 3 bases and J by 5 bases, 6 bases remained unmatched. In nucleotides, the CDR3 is TGTGCCAGCAGCGCGCCGGGACAGGGGATAGATACGCAGTATTTT. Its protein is CASSAPGQGIDTQYF. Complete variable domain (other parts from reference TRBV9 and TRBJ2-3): DSGVTQTPKHLITATGQRVTLRCSPRSGDLSVYWYQQSLDQGLQFLIQYYNGEERAKGNILERFSAQQFPDLHSELNLSSLELGDSALYFCASSAPGQGIDTQYFGPGTRLTVL.

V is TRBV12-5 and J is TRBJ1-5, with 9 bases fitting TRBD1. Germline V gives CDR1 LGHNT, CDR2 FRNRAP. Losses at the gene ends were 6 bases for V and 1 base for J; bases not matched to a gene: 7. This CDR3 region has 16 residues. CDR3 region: CASGRGTGRSNQPQHF. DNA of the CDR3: TGTGCTAGTGGCCGCGGGACAGGGAGGAGCAATCAGCCCCAGCATTTT.

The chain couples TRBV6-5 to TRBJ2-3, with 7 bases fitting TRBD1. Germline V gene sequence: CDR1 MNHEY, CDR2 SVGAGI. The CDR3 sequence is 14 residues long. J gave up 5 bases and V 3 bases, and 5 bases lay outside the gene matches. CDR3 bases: TGTGCCAGCAGTTATACCACAGGGGAAGATACGCAGTATTTT. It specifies CASSYTTGEDTQYF.

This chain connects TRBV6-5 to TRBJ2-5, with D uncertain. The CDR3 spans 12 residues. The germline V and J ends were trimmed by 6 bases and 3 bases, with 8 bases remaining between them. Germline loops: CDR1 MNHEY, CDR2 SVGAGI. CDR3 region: CASSHLEETQYF. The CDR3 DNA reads TGTGCCAGCAGCCACTTAGAAGAGACCCAGTACTTC.

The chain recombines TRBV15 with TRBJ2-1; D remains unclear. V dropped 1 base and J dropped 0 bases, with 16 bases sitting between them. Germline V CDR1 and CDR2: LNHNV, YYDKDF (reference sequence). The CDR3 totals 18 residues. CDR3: CATSRGAPGPSSYNEQFF. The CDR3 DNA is TGTGCCACCAGCAGAGGAGCCCCCGGGCCCAGCTCCTACAATGAGCAGTTCTTC.

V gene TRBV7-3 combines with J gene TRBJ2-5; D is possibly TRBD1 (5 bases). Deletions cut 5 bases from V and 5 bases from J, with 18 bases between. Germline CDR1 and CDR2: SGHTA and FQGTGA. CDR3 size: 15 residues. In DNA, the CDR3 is TGTGCCAGCAGCACAGGTGCGTCGACAGATGAGACCCAGTACTTC. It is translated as CASSTGASTDETQYF. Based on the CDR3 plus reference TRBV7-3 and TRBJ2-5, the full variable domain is GAGVSQTPSNKVTEKGKYVELRCDPISGHTALYWYRQSLGQGPEFLIYFQGTGAADDSGLPNDRFFAVRPEGSVSTLKIQRTERGDSAVYLCASSTGASTDETQYFGPGTRLLVL.

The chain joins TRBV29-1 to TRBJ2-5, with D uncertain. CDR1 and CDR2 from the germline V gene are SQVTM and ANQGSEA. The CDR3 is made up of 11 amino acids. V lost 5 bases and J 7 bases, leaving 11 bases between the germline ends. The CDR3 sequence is CSVQVSGTQYF. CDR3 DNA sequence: TGCAGCGTTCAGGTGTCCGGGACCCAGTACTTC. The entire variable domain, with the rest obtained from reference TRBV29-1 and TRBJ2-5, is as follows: SAVISQKPSRDICQRGTSLTIQCQVDSQVTMMFWYRQQPGQSLTLIATANQGSEATYESGFVIDKFPISRPNLTFSTLTVSNMSPEDSSIYLCSVQVSGTQYFGPGTRLLVL.

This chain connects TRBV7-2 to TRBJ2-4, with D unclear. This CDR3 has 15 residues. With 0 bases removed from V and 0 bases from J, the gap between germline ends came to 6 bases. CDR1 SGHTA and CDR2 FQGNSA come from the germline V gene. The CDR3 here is CASSLAHLAKNIQYF. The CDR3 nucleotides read TGTGCCAGCAGCTTAGCACATCTAGCCAAAAACATTCAGTACTTC.